The T cell receptor (beta chain) described here comes from a study of lymphopenia after photon versus proton radiotherapy. Study-wide results and caveats: Under photons, naive T cells and diversity fell while effector/memory populations rose. Only patients who died were analyzed for survival; proton advantage is unproven. Larger post-nadir TCR diversity loss correlated inversely with survival in deceased patients. After lymphocyte nadir, photon-treated repertoires showed oligoclonal expansion, especially CD8+ Temra.

Clones were read by immunoSEQ multiplex PCR, and TCRdb kept only the in-frame ones, dropping some. Of 55,000 to 85,000 clones listed, roughly 90% are singletons. Worth noting for this clone: The antigen is undetermined.

V dropped 5 bases and J dropped 3 bases, with 14 bases sitting between them. Germline lookup yields CDR1 SGHNT and CDR2 YYREEE (reference sequence). The CDR3 has 14 amino acids. This clonotype was obtained from a woman aged 40 to 55 with cholangiocarcinoma. The sample in question was peripheral blood, obtained from a patient treated with photon-based radiotherapy. This sequence joins TRBV5-4 and TRBJ1-1; D is undetermined. CDR3 nucleotides: TGTGCCAGCAGGAAGGACCTGTCAGACACTGAAGCTTTCTTT. Encoded protein: CASRKDLSDTEAFF.